The 23 T cell receptor beta chains listed next were all sequenced from one sample in a study of Ad26.COV2.S vaccination and SARS-CoV-2 variants. Treatment described: roughly 20 received Ad26.COV2.S at low or high dose, single or two shots; five or six received placebo; per-sample allocation not given. Samples came from day 63 after the first vaccine or placebo injection. Profiled with immunoSEQ multiplex PCR; TCRdb holds only in-frame clones, not every one. Among hundreds of thousands of clones, over 75% were seen once, and the ten largest hold more than 10%. The sequences come from peripheral blood, collected in a trial of Ad26.COV2.S vaccine versus placebo. All receptors come from a person between 18 and 60 years old who received the Ad26.COV2.S COVID-19 vaccine or a placebo.

The chain links TRBV6-5 to TRBJ1-3, with no clear D. Trimming removed 11 bases at V and 2 bases at J, with 13 bases between. Germline V CDR1 and CDR2: MNHEY, SVGAGI. This CDR3 contains 13 residues. CDR3 coding DNA: TGTGCCGGGAAAGCGGCCGCTGGAAACACCATATATTTT. It codes for CAGKAAAGNTIYF.

This rearrangement joins TRBV19 to TRBJ2-3; 7 nucleotides agree with TRBD2. After removal of 1 base from V and 3 bases from J, the junction contained 1 base not matched to a gene. CDR3 size: 14 residues. The germline V gene has CDR1 LNHDA and CDR2 SQIVND (reference sequence). The CDR3 region has the DNA TGTGCCAGTAGTATAGCCGGGGGGACAGATACGCAGTATTTT. It encodes CASSIAGGTDTQYF.

J is TRBJ2-1 and V is TRBV7-8; 10 nucleotides line up with TRBD2. The trim removed 5 bases at V and 7 bases at J, leaving 14 bases unmatched. This CDR3 spans 17 amino acids. Germline CDR1 SGHVS, CDR2 FQNEAQ. CDR3 in DNA: TGTGCCAGCAGCCCCTCTTTAATAGCGGGAGGTTCGAATGAGCAGTTCTTC. Translating gives CASSPSLIAGGSNEQFF.

The V and J genes are TRBV7-3 and TRBJ2-7; possible D gene TRBD2, 5 bases. V lost 2 bases to trimming and J lost 7 bases, with 18 bases between them. This CDR3 has 15 residues. Germline CDR1 is SGHTA and CDR2 is FQGTGA. The CDR3 loop is CASSLLFPSSGEQYF. CDR3 nucleotide sequence: TGTGCCAGCAGCTTATTGTTCCCTAGCTCGGGGGAGCAGTACTTC.

The chain links TRBV18 to TRBJ2-3, with D perhaps matching TRBD1 (6 bases). Germline assignment: CDR1 KGHSH and CDR2 LQKENI. This CDR3 has 13 amino acids. Trimming took off 8 bases at V and 4 bases at J, with 13 bases between the two ends. The CDR3 is CASGQGLADTQYF. The CDR3 DNA follows: TGTGCCAGCGGGCAGGGGCTCGCAGATACGCAGTATTTT.

This chain links TRBV7-8 with TRBJ2-7, with D possibly being TRBD1 or TRBD2 (5 bases each). Trimming stripped 1 base from V and 5 bases from J, with 9 bases between. CDR1 and CDR2 from the germline V gene are SGHVS and FQNEAQ. The CDR3 is made up of 13 amino acids. CDR3 DNA: TGTGCCAGCAGCTTAGAGAGGGGACACGAGCAGTACTTC. Its translation: CASSLERGHEQYF.

V is TRBV7-9 and J is TRBJ1-4; TRBD1 aligns across 8 bases. Germline V CDR1 and CDR2: SEHNR, FQNEAQ (reference sequence). This CDR3 has 14 amino acids. V shed 5 bases, J shed 6 bases, and the junction held 5 bases outside the gene matches. CDR3 region: CASSRQGRDEKLFF. The CDR3 DNA reads as TGTGCCAGCAGCCGACAGGGGAGGGATGAAAAACTGTTTTTT.

The chain links TRBV4-2 to TRBJ1-3, with D possibly matching TRBD1 (5 bases). The CDR3 contains 14 residues. Trimming left V 4 bases short and J 4 bases short, with 11 bases between. CDR1 is LGHNA and CDR2 is YNFKEQ in the germline V gene. The chain's CDR3 is CASSPGDGGNTIYF. CDR3 in DNA: TGTGCCAGCAGCCCTGGGGACGGCGGAAACACCATATATTTT.

The CDR3 DNA sequence: TGTGCCAGTAGTGGGACAGGGACTTTCTCTGGAAACACCATATATTTT. Translation gives CASSGTGTFSGNTIYF. The chain has TRBV19 and TRBJ1-3; 9 bases are shared with TRBD1. The CDR3 is 16 amino acids. Germline values: CDR1 LNHDA, CDR2 SQIVND (reference sequence). J lost 0 bases, V lost 5 bases, and 5 bases had no gene match.

The J gene is TRBJ2-3, the V gene TRBV9; D not certain. Trimming left V 1 base short and J 2 bases short, with 5 bases between. CDR3 length equals 13 residues. The germline V gene encodes CDR1 SGDLS and CDR2 YYNGEE. The DNA for the CDR3 is TGTGCCAGCAGCGTAAAAGACACAGATACGCAGTATTTT. Translation gives CASSVKDTDTQYF. Full variable domain (outside the CDR3, taken from reference TRBV9 and TRBJ2-3): DSGVTQTPKHLITATGQRVTLRCSPRSGDLSVYWYQQSLDQGLQFLIQYYNGEERAKGNILERFSAQQFPDLHSELNLSSLELGDSALYFCASSVKDTDTQYFGPGTRLTVL.

V and J are TRBV19 and TRBJ2-2, with D perhaps TRBD1 (5 bases). CDR3 length equals 15 residues. Germline CDR1 LNHDA, CDR2 SQIVND (reference sequence). Deletions cut 1 base from V and 0 bases from J, with 6 bases between. The DNA of the CDR3 is TGTGCCAGTAGTATAGCAGGGTCGAACACCGGGGAGCTGTTTTTT. Its protein product is CASSIAGSNTGELFF.

The chain combines TRBV30 with TRBJ2-4, with D unresolved. This CDR3 is built from 15 residues. V was trimmed by 1 base and J by 1 base, leaving 11 bases between them. Germline loops: CDR1 GTSNPN, CDR2 SVGIG (reference sequence). In nucleotides, the CDR3 is TGTGCCTGGAGTGCCTGGCGAGAGGCCAAAAACATTCAGTACTTC. Protein sequence: CAWSAWREAKNIQYF.

The chain recombines TRBV6-5 with TRBJ1-1; 7 positions match TRBD1. With 2 bases clipped from V and 11 bases from J, the junction kept 14 bases outside the gene matches. CDR1 and CDR2 (germline): MNHEY, SVGAGI. The CDR3 contains 15 residues. The CDR3 sequence: CASSYTRQGSGGAFF. The CDR3 DNA sequence: TGTGCCAGCAGTTACACCAGACAGGGCTCCGGCGGGGCTTTCTTT.

This chain connects TRBV13 to TRBJ2-7; the match to TRBD1 covers 7 bases. V dropped 5 bases and J dropped 3; count of bases not matched to a gene: 10. Per germline, CDR1 PRHDT and CDR2 FYEKMQ (reference sequence). The CDR3 loop spans 15 amino acids. CDR3 nucleotide sequence: TGTGCCAGCAGCCCGGCCAGACAGGGAGACTACGAGCAGTACTTC. Translation: CASSPARQGDYEQYF.

The CDR3 loop is CASKGGTAHQPQHF. In nucleotides, the CDR3 is TGTGCCAGCAAGGGAGGGACAGCCCATCAGCCCCAGCATTTT. The chain couples TRBV28 to TRBJ1-5; 7 bases align to TRBD1. The CDR3 sequence is 14 residues long. Germline-derived CDR1 and CDR2 are MDHEN and SYDVKM. V was pared by 7 bases and J by 5 bases, with 8 bases of the junction left unmatched. Looking up the rest from reference TRBV28 and TRBJ1-5 gives the full variable domain: DVKVTQSSRYLVKRTGEKVFLECVQDMDHENMFWYRQDPGLGLRLIYFSYDVKMKEKGDIPEGYSVSREKKERFSLILESASTNQTSMYLCASKGGTAHQPQHFGDGTRLSIL.

The chain carries TRBV13 and TRBJ2-2, with TRBD1 as a possible D gene (6 bases). Trimming stripped 4 bases from V and 2 bases from J, with 14 bases between. Germline assignment: CDR1 PRHDT and CDR2 FYEKMQ (reference sequence). This CDR3 contains 16 residues. The CDR3 DNA sequence: TGTGCCAGCAGCTCGGGACAATTAATCAACACCGGGGAGCTGTTTTTT. Encoded protein: CASSSGQLINTGELFF. The variable domain in full, with the rest retrieved from reference TRBV13 and TRBJ2-2, is AAGVIQSPRHLIKEKRETATLKCYPIPRHDTVYWYQQGPGQDPQFLISFYEKMQSDKGSIPDRFSAQQFSDYHSELNMSSLELGDSALYFCASSSGQLINTGELFFGEGSRLTVL.

In this sample, this clone turned up once. The chain is built from TRBV4-3 and TRBJ1-1; the D gene is possibly TRBD1 (5 bases). The germline CDR1 and CDR2 sequences are LGHNA and YSLEER. This CDR3 region has 15 residues. The V end was cut by 4 bases, the J end by 1 base, with 13 bases between. CDR3 residues: CASSLQSGGNTEAFF. DNA of the CDR3: TGCGCCAGCAGCCTCCAATCCGGGGGGAACACTGAAGCTTTCTTT.

The V and J genes are TRBV6-2 or TRBV6-3 and TRBJ2-2; 13 bases are a match to TRBD2. Germline V lookup: CDR1 MNHEY, CDR2 SVGEGT. This CDR3 spans 19 amino acids. Trimming at V came to 6 bases and at J to 4 bases, leaving 14 bases not matched to a gene. DNA of the CDR3: TGTGCCAGCAGCCCACCTCCGACTAGCGGGAGGCCGGTCACCGGGGAGCTGTTTTTT. It specifies CASSPPPTSGRPVTGELFF.

In its sample, this clone was seen a few times. V and J are TRBV11-2 and TRBJ2-7, with D hard to call. The ends were cut back, 1 base at V and 2 bases at J, with 9 bases in the middle. Germline CDR1 and CDR2: SGHAT and FQNNGV. This CDR3 is 14 amino acids long. CDR3 sequence (DNA): TGTGCCAGCAGCTTAGTCCCCTTTACCTACGAGCAGTACTTC. Encoded protein: CASSLVPFTYEQYF.

This chain uses TRBV5-4 with TRBJ2-1, with a possible D match to TRBD2 (6 bases). Trimming removed 0 bases at V and 8 bases at J, with 12 bases between. This CDR3 is 14 amino acids long. Germline V lookup: CDR1 SGHNT, CDR2 YYREEE (reference sequence). The CDR3 DNA reads as TGTGCCAGCAGCTTGGCCGGAGGGACTTATGAGCAGTTCTTC. This codes for CASSLAGGTYEQFF.

CDR3 protein: CASSLQSGLDGYTF. CDR3 in DNA: TGTGCCAGCAGCTTGCAATCAGGGTTAGATGGCTACACCTTC. The chain has TRBV5-4 and TRBJ1-2; D might be TRBD1 (5 bases). Between the trimmed V and J ends, which lost 1 base and 6 bases, there was a span of 13 bases. CDR3 length equals 14 residues. Germline V lookup: CDR1 SGHNT, CDR2 YYREEE (reference sequence).

This clone is a singleton in its sample. The genes are TRBV23-1 and TRBJ2-7; D is unclear. TRBV23-1 counts as an open reading frame of uncertain function. Trimming cost V 1 base and J 6 bases, with 16 bases left between them. The CDR3 has 15 amino acids. The CDR3, as DNA: TGCGCCAGCAGTCAATTTACCCAGGCCGTACCCGAGCAGTACTTC. It encodes CASSQFTQAVPEQYF.

This sequence joins TRBV19 and TRBJ1-2; D remains unclear. This CDR3 comprises 16 residues. Germline V gene data show CDR1 as LNHDA and CDR2 as SQIVND (reference sequence). The V gene lost 6 bases and the J gene lost 2 bases, with 19 bases spanning the gap. This chain's CDR3 is CASRDGLSGGNYGYTF. The CDR3 region has the DNA TGTGCCAGTAGGGACGGGTTATCAGGAGGAAACTATGGCTACACCTTC.